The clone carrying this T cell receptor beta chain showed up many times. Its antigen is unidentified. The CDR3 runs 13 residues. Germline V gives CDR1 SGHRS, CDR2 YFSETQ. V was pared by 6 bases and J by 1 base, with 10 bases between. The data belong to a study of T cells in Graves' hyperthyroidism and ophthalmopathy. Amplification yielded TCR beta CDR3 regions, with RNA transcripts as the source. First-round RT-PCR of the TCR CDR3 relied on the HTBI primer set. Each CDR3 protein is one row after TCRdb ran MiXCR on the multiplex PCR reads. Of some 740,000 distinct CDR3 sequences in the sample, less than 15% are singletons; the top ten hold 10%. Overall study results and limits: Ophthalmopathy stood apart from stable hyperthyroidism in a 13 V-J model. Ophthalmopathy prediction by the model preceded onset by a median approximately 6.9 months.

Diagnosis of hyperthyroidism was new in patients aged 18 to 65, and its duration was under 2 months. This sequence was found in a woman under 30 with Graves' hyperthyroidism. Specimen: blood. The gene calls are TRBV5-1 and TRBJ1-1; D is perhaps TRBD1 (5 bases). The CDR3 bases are TGCGCCAGCACCCCAGGGCGGAACACTGAAGCTTTCTTT. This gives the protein CASTPGRNTEAFF.